The 16 T cell receptor beta chains below all came from one sample that was sequenced in a study of neurological immune-mediated disorders. MiXCR, applied by TCRdb to the 5' RACE reads, yields one record per CDR3 protein. The table has fewer than 80,000 distinct CDR3 sequences, less than 5.5% seen once. The source material was PBMCs. These receptors were obtained from a woman between 25 and 40 years old with multiple sclerosis.

This clonotype appeared a few times. The genes are TRBV10-3 and TRBJ1-6, with D possibly being TRBD1 (5 bases). V was trimmed by 4 bases and J by 10 bases, leaving 14 bases between them. There are 14 residues in the CDR3. From germline, CDR1 is ENHRY and CDR2 SYGVKD. Written as DNA, the CDR3 is TGTGCCATCAGTGCAAGCGGACGGGACTCACCCCTCCACTTT. Translating it yields CAISASGRDSPLHF.

This clonotype has ten or more counts. The rearrangement uses TRBV20-1 and TRBJ1-1; TRBD1 agrees at 7 bases. The CDR3 covers 14 residues. After removal of 0 bases from V and 4 bases from J, the junction contained 5 bases not matched to a gene. Germline V gene lookup returns CDR1 DFQATT and CDR2 SNEGSKA (reference sequence). The CDR3 region is CSARDVGGGTEAFF. The CDR3 DNA sequence: TGCAGTGCTAGAGATGTAGGGGGCGGCACTGAAGCTTTCTTT.

This clonotype was observed at least ten times. This chain uses TRBV6-5 with TRBJ1-4; tentative D call: TRBD1 (6 bases). Between the trimmed V and J ends, which lost 5 bases and 7 bases, there was a span of 17 bases. Germline CDR1 MNHEY, CDR2 SVGAGI. The CDR3 is 15 residues long. CDR3 residues: CASSTGPGRGEKLFF. The CDR3 coding sequence is TGTGCCAGCAGTACCGGTCCCGGCAGGGGTGAAAAACTGTTTTTT.

This clonotype showed up many times. The gene calls are TRBV20-1 and TRBJ1-2; 7 bases fit TRBD1. Losses at the gene ends were 3 bases for V and 6 bases for J; bases not matched to a gene: 16. Looked up from germline, CDR1 is DFQATT and CDR2 is SNEGSKA (reference sequence). The CDR3 contains 16 residues. CDR3 residues: CSARDRGGGVRNGYTF. In DNA, the CDR3 is TGCAGTGCTAGGGACAGAGGGGGCGGGGTACGCAATGGCTACACCTTC.

This clonotype has at least ten counts. J is TRBJ2-1 and V is TRBV7-8; 9 nucleotides match TRBD1. J lost 9 bases, V lost 6 bases, and 15 bases had no gene match. CDR1 is SGHVS, CDR2 FQNEAQ, per germline. The CDR3 runs 16 residues. The CDR3 protein is CASSGTGTGKRSEQFF. The CDR3 DNA reads as TGTGCCAGCAGTGGTACCGGGACAGGGAAACGAAGTGAGCAGTTCTTC. Drawing the rest from reference TRBV7-8 and TRBJ2-1, the complete variable domain is GAGVSQSPRYKVAKRGQDVALRCDPISGHVSLFWYQQALGQGPEFLTYFQNEAQLDKSGLPSDRFFAERPEGSVSTLKIQRTQQEDSAVYLCASSGTGTGKRSEQFFGPGTRLTVL.

The J gene is TRBJ1-1, the V gene TRBV7-9; D remains unclear. The CDR3 runs to 18 residues. Germline V CDR1 and CDR2: SEHNR, FQNEAQ (reference sequence). Trimming cost V 9 bases and J 0 bases, with 26 bases left between them. CDR3 in amino acids: CASSLSARKAGMNTEAFF. The CDR3 nucleotides are TGTGCCAGTAGTTTGTCAGCGCGAAAGGCGGGCATGAACACTGAAGCTTTCTTT.

CDR3 region: CAYRESGKSTDTQYF. Written as DNA, the CDR3 is TGCGCCTATAGGGAGTCAGGGAAAAGCACAGATACGCAGTATTTT. The gene calls are TRBV10-2 and TRBJ2-3, with D possibly called TRBD1 or TRBD2 (5 bases each). Germline CDR1 and CDR2: WSHSY and SAAADI. The length of the CDR3 is 15 residues. V was cut by 11 bases and J by 0 bases, with 18 bases left in between.

This clonotype was recorded many times. The V gene is TRBV6-5, the J gene TRBJ1-5; 7 bases map to TRBD1. CDR1 is MNHEY, CDR2 SVGAGI, per germline. Trimming took 5 bases from V and 7 from J; bases not matched to a gene: 5. There are 13 residues in the CDR3. Written as DNA, the CDR3 is TGTGCCAGCAGTAGTCAGGGGGGACAGCCCCAGCATTTT. Protein sequence: CASSSQGGQPQHF.

This clonotype was detected many times. This rearrangement joins TRBV5-1 to TRBJ2-7, with 7 positions matching TRBD1. Looked up from germline, CDR1 is SGHRS and CDR2 is YFSETQ. With 0 bases clipped from V and 0 bases from J, the junction kept 3 bases outside the gene matches. This CDR3 has 15 amino acids. CDR3 protein: CASSLDRGHSYEQYF. Here the CDR3 DNA reads TGCGCCAGCAGCTTGGACAGGGGTCACTCCTACGAGCAGTACTTC.

This clonotype was recorded many times. The chain is built from TRBV7-6 and TRBJ2-1; TRBD2 agrees at 7 bases. The V and J ends lost 4 bases and 12 bases, in that order; junction bases with no gene match: 15. This CDR3 spans 15 amino acids. Germline CDR1 reads SGHVS; CDR2 reads FNYEAQ. This chain's CDR3 is CASSSTGTTAGVQFF. CDR3 DNA sequence: TGTGCCAGCAGCTCTACCGGGACTACGGCTGGCGTGCAGTTCTTC.

This clonotype was detected many times. The chain is built from TRBV7-2 and TRBJ1-2; weak D call: TRBD1 (5 bases). V was pared by 5 bases and J by 6 bases, with 19 bases between. The CDR3 runs 15 residues. Germline V lookup: CDR1 SGHTA, CDR2 FQGNSA. CDR3 amino acids: CASSLSGRVGNGYTF. CDR3 DNA sequence: TGTGCCAGCAGCCTAAGCGGCAGGGTCGGAAATGGCTACACCTTC.

Many counts were recorded for this clonotype. The chain employs TRBV20-1 and TRBJ2-1; 9 bases match TRBD1. Germline CDR1 is DFQATT and CDR2 is SNEGSKA (reference sequence). Germline trimming cut 0 bases from V and 4 bases from J; bases unmatched to any gene: 10. The CDR3 totals 17 residues. CDR3 coding DNA: TGCAGTGCTAGAGATACTGACAGGGGGGTTTTGTACAATGAGCAGTTCTTC. It translates to CSARDTDRGVLYNEQFF.

Ten or more counts support this clonotype. The V gene is TRBV16, the J gene TRBJ2-2; a weak D match, TRBD1 (5 bases). The CDR3 covers 14 residues. From germline, CDR1 is KGHSY and CDR2 FQNENV. V was shortened by 8 bases and J by 3 bases, with 13 bases between the two germline ends. The DNA of the CDR3 is TGTGCCAGCGGTGTTACAGGTGACACCGGGGAGCTGTTTTTT. Protein product: CASGVTGDTGELFF.

The chain joins TRBV30 to TRBJ2-7, with unresolved D. The CDR3 consists of 13 residues. Per the germline V gene, CDR1 is GTSNPN and CDR2 is SVGIG (reference sequence). V lost 0 bases and J 1 base, leaving 7 bases between the germline ends. The DNA of the CDR3 is TGTGCCTGGAGTGTAGGGCAGTCCTACGAGCAGTACTTC. It yields the protein CAWSVGQSYEQYF.

In this sample, this clonotype turned up many times. The chain is built from TRBV5-5 and TRBJ1-2, with 10 bases matching TRBD1. The CDR3 sequence is 14 residues long. Trimming at V came to 3 bases and at J to 2 bases, leaving 1 base not matched to a gene. Germline-derived CDR1 and CDR2 are SGHKS and YYEKEE (reference sequence). As DNA, the CDR3 is TGTGCCAGCAGCTCGGGACAGGGGAACTATGGCTACACCTTC. It encodes CASSSGQGNYGYTF. Looking up the rest from reference TRBV5-5 and TRBJ1-2 gives the full variable domain: DAGVTQSPTHLIKTRGQQVTLRCSPISGHKSVSWYQQVLGQGPQFIFQYYEKEERGRGNFPDRFSARQFPNYSSELNVNALLLGDSALYLCASSSGQGNYGYTFGSGTRLTVV.

This clonotype was detected many times. This chain connects TRBV27 to TRBJ2-1, with 8 bases matching TRBD1. The J segment lost 0 bases and the V segment lost 3 bases, leaving 4 bases of the junction unmatched. The CDR3 has 16 amino acids. CDR1 and CDR2 (germline): MNHEY, SMNVEV (reference sequence). The DNA for the CDR3 is TGTGCCAGCAGTTTGGGACAGGAGAGCTCCTACAATGAGCAGTTCTTC. This gives the protein CASSLGQESSYNEQFF.